The clone carrying this T cell receptor beta chain was counted at least ten times. The antigen remains unidentified. TCRdb called the 5' RACE reads again in MiXCR, with one record for every CDR3 protein. Of hundreds of thousands of distinct CDR3 sequences listed, roughly 26% are singletons. The sample belongs to a study of CD8 T cells in ankylosing spondylitis. Findings and caveats of the study: A subset of motif variants has previously been described in the synovial fluid and blood of reactive arthritis. Reported data indicate significant enrichment of disease-linked clones within matched ankylosing spondylitis synovial fluid. Ankylosing spondylitis blood seemed to carry a telltale TCR beta motif made of several highly homologous variants.

V was cut by 5 bases and J by 6 bases, with 17 bases left in between. The CDR3 is made up of 14 amino acids. Material: blood, either unsorted or a sorted T cell fraction (not recorded which). The sequence was obtained from a male donor with ankylosing spondylitis. The V call is TRBV12-3 or TRBV12-4, the J call TRBJ2-7; a weak D match, TRBD2 (6 bases). Here the CDR3 reads CASSLPVGSLEQYF. The CDR3 bases are TGTGCCAGCAGTCTACCCGTCGGGAGTCTCGAGCAGTACTTC.